This record concerns one T cell receptor (beta chain) sequence. Its target is not known. This sample was taken from a study of vaccination effects on CD4 cells after COVID-19. This CDR3 has 11 amino acids. V was trimmed by 2 bases and J by 4 bases, leaving 5 bases between them. Germline assignment: CDR1 DFQATT and CDR2 SNEGSKA (reference sequence). Study-level points and caveats: There were few convalescent patients in the study and no early post-infection timepoints. Cross-reaction with common cold coronaviruses was seen in only 1 of 255 vaccine-induced clones from healthy vaccinees.

Assay used: immunoSEQ multiplex PCR; TCRdb lists only in-frame clones, some missing. The sample comprises around 71,000 clones, over 65% of which are singletons, and under 4.5% rests with the top ten. Viral peptide pool expansion of antigen-specific CD4+ T cells preceded sequencing in the ViraFEST assay. The culture ran for approximately 11 days before CD4+ T cells were isolated. Nucleocapsid antibody tests were negative, and the vaccine recipients had no prior SARS-CoV-2 infection. A density of approximately 2 million PBMC per well was used; these cells were cultured with approximately 9.3 IU/ml IL-2 and about 10 ug/ml peptides. At days 3 and 7, half of the medium was exchanged for IL-2 medium.

The specimen was CD4+ T cells from PBMCs cultured with HCoV-OC43 spike peptides, collected before COVID-19 vaccination. As to subset: HCoV-OC43 spike overlapping peptide pool stimulation. The rearrangement uses TRBV20-1 and TRBJ2-5; unclear D gene. The receptor comes from a human donor who received a COVID-19 vaccine. The CDR3: CSARRGETQYF. The CDR3 DNA reads as TGCAGTGCTAGACGCGGAGAGACCCAGTACTTC.